Given below is one T cell receptor beta chain in context. This clone is a singleton in its sample. No antigen is known for it. There are no base qualities to consult, and no much larger clone falls within one base. The sample comes from a study of blood T cell repertoires in COVID-19 (dated by TCRdb to the early 2020s). As for the study more broadly: The collaborator samples originated in the United States, Italy and Spain and spanned the acute and convalescent phases of COVID-19. The material from the prospective study consisted of cDNA or gDNA derived from T cells, B-cell-depleted T cells, or PBMCs. Subjects who had been exposed to COVID-19, were actively infected with it, or had recovered from it provided the deeply sampled blood TCRbeta repertoires that made up the dataset. The repertoires were released in a freely available public database meant as a resource for research on the immune response to SARS-CoV-2. Samples came from the ongoing ImmuneRACE study (first 160 participants) plus 1,254 subjects from 6 global collaborators. A de-identified subject ID, COVID-19 status, age in years and sex were almost always included in the sample metadata. Where available, HLA class I and class II types were taken from metadata supplied by the sample provider and were not determined by assay-based typing. What the study reported, not specific to this receptor: The amount of clinical and demographic metadata varied by source and participant and was provided uncurated.

The immunoSEQ Assay, a bias-controlled multiplex PCR, was used to amplify TCRbeta CDR3 regions from genomic DNA. Under the source paper's analysis protocol: Nucleated cell counts per sample were estimated from amplification of reference gene primers within the assay. To quantify the absolute abundance of each unique TCRbeta CDR3 rearrangement, sequence reads were collapsed and filtered. For each sample, productive Simpson clonality was calculated as the square root of Simpson's diversity index over productive rearrangements. TCRdb provides this immuneACCESS table in a form limited to in-frame rearrangements. Some clones are lacking; in checked studies, under half of them reflect an unresolved V gene, and why the rest are absent is not known. That table gives V, J and clone size, and the DNA gave D and trimming. This sample is represented by 90,000 to 150,000 clones; less than 90% of them were singletons. The top ten hold roughly 7.9% of the sample.

Per the germline V gene, SGHTA is the CDR1 and FQGTGA is the CDR2. CDR3 length: 15 amino acids, cysteine to phenylalanine. CDR3 DNA is the only sequence kept; it has 45 bases, read in frame from the first base. Here V drops 4 bases and J drops 1 base, and the junction holds 6 bases not matched to any gene. Another Seattle source contributed samples from volunteer blood donors who had recovered from COVID-19. Collaborating institutions collected whole blood in K2EDTA tubes following their own protocols. Collaborator samples were shipped for TCRbeta analysis as frozen whole blood, isolated PBMCs, or DNA extracted from either sample type.

The specimen sequenced was peripheral blood. The receptor chain draws on TRBV7-3 and TRBJ2-5; 7 bases in the junction line up with TRBD1. The clonotype was recovered from an older man who had recovered from COVID-19. The sequence in DNA is TGTGCCAGCAGCTACTGGGGACAGCCCCAAGAGACCCAGTACTTC. Its protein product is CASSYWGQPQETQYF.